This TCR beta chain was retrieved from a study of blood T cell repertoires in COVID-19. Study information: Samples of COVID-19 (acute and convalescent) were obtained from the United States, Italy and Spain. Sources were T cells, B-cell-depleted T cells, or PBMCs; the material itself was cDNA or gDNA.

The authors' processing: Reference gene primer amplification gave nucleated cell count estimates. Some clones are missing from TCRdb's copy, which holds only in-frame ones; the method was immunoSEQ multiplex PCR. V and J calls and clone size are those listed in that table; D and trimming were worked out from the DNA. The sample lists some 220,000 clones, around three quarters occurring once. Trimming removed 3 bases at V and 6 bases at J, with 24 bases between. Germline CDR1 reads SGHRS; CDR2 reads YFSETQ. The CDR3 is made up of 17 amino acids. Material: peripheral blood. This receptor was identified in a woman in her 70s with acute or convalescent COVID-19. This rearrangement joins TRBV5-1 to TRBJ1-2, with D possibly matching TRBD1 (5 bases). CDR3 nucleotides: TGCGCCAGCAGCTCCCCTGAAAATCGGGGGGAAAATAATGGCTACACCTTC. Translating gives CASSSPENRGENNGYTF. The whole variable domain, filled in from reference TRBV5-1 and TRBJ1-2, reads KAGVTQTPRYLIKTRGQQVTLSCSPISGHRSVSWYQQTPGQGLQFLFEYFSETQRNKGNFPGRFSGRQFSNSRSEMNVSTLELGDSALYLCASSSPENRGENNGYTFGSGTRLTVV.